One and the same sample provided the 5 T cell receptor beta chains below, sequenced in a study of long-term antiretroviral therapy in people with HIV (dated by TCRdb to between 2022 and 2023). The immunoSEQ hsTCRB v3.0 assay was used at survey level resolution for TRB variable region sequencing. The table comes from immuneACCESS by way of TCRdb, which keeps in-frame sequences with V and J called. Part of the clones is missing from these tables; in studies checked, under half for an unresolved V gene and the rest for unknown reasons. Present in this sample are tens of thousands of clones, around 81% of which were seen just once. The ten largest clones add up to 10% to 15% of the sample. Sequencing was performed on unsorted PBMCs, taken 1.6 years after starting antiretroviral therapy. These receptors were obtained from a middle-aged man with HIV.

V usage is TRBV5-6 and J usage is TRBJ1-5; 8 bases match TRBD1. The CDR3 has 14 residues. Germline V gene sequence: CDR1 SGHDT, CDR2 YYEEEE. The trim removed 3 bases at V and 6 bases at J, leaving 5 bases unmatched. The CDR3 region has the DNA TGTGCCAGCAGCTCCGGACAGGGAGGTCAGCCCCAGCATTTT. It encodes CASSSGQGGQPQHF.

The table lists this clone with a few counts. The chain uses TRBV10-1 and TRBJ1-2; no reliable D call. The CDR3 has 13 amino acids. Between the trimmed V and J ends, which lost 0 bases and 8 bases, there was a span of 10 bases. Looked up from germline, CDR1 is WNHNN and CDR2 is SYGVQD (reference sequence). Here the CDR3 DNA reads TGCGCCAGCAGTGAGTCAAGGGAAGACGGCTACACCTTC. Amino acid sequence: CASSESREDGYTF.

The rearrangement links TRBV4-1 to TRBJ1-2; no reliable D call. CDR1 is MGHRA, CDR2 YSYEKL, per germline. V lost 0 bases and J lost 4, with 15 bases in between. This CDR3 is built from 16 residues. CDR3 nucleotide sequence: TGCGCCAGCAGCCAAGAAGCCCTGCGGGCGACCTATGGCTACACCTTC. It is translated as CASSQEALRATYGYTF.

This clone is medium-sized within its sample. The chain uses TRBV4-1 and TRBJ1-5; D is ambiguous. The germline V and J ends were trimmed by 3 bases and 5 bases, with 14 bases remaining between them. CDR1 is MGHRA, CDR2 YSYEKL, per germline. The CDR3 totals 15 residues. The CDR3 DNA reads as TGCGCCAGCAGCCACGAAGCCCTCGGGGATCAGCCCCAGCATTTT. Its protein is CASSHEALGDQPQHF.

J is TRBJ1-1 and V is TRBV9; D is unresolved. Trimming removed 4 bases from V and 0 bases from J, with 13 bases in between. The CDR3 spans 15 residues. Germline CDR1 reads SGDLS; CDR2 reads YYNGEE. For the CDR3, the DNA is TGTGCCAGCAGCCCAAGAGCGGGGATGAACACTGAAGCTTTCTTT. Its protein is CASSPRAGMNTEAFF.